Listed here are 11 T cell receptor beta chains from one sample, sequenced in a study of blood T cell repertoires in COVID-19. TCRdb keeps only in-frame clones here, not all; method: immunoSEQ multiplex PCR. The sample has roughly 380,000 clones; 87% are singletons. The sequenced sample consisted of PBMCs or T cells enriched from blood (not recorded which). These receptors all come from a woman aged 25 to 39 who had recovered from COVID-19.

The chain is built from TRBV5-4 and TRBJ1-2; 8 positions match TRBD1. Germline CDR1 is SGHNT and CDR2 is YYREEE (reference sequence). Unmatched junction bases numbered 12, after V lost 6 bases and J lost 8 bases. The CDR3 extends over 14 amino acids. CDR3: CASILQGGLRGYTF. DNA for the CDR3: TGTGCCAGCATCTTACAGGGGGGACTACGGGGCTACACCTTC.

This clone was found a few times. V gene TRBV28 combines with J gene TRBJ1-6; 12 bases match TRBD1. CDR3 length: 18 amino acids. V was pared by 4 bases and J by 1 base, with 5 bases of the junction left unmatched. Germline CDR1 reads MDHEN; CDR2 reads SYDVKM. The CDR3 spells CASSSGTGGNSYNSPLHF. CDR3 nucleotide sequence: TGTGCCAGCAGTTCAGGGACAGGGGGCAATTCCTATAATTCACCCCTCCACTTT.

V and J are TRBV27 and TRBJ1-2, with 7 bases fitting TRBD1. Germline values: CDR1 MNHEY, CDR2 SMNVEV (reference sequence). The CDR3 is made up of 13 amino acids. Losses at the gene ends were 5 bases for V and 2 bases for J; bases not matched to a gene: 2. DNA for the CDR3: TGTGCCAGCAGTGGGACAGAAAACTATGGCTACACCTTC. Its protein product is CASSGTENYGYTF.

The chain uses TRBV3-1 (or the pseudogene TRBV3-2) and TRBJ2-7, with D tentatively TRBD2 (5 bases). In germline, CDR1 is LGHDT, CDR2 YNNKEL (reference sequence). V lost 1 base and J lost 3, with 13 bases in between. The length of the CDR3 is 15 residues. The DNA for the CDR3 is TGTGCCAGCAGCCAAGGGACTGGAGGATTCTACGAGCAGTACTTC. This encodes CASSQGTGGFYEQYF.

CDR3 DNA sequence: TGTGCCAGCAGCCCGGGGAACTCGCCCCTCCACTTT. This sequence encodes CASSPGNSPLHF. The rearrangement links TRBV3-1 (or the pseudogene TRBV3-2) to TRBJ1-6; D is ambiguous. The CDR3 has 12 amino acids. Germline V lookup: CDR1 LGHDT, CDR2 YNNKEL (reference sequence). Trimming removed 4 bases from V and 13 bases from J, with 11 bases in between.

Comment on this clone: A junction end diverges from the germline sequence, so it may reflect a read error. The chain uses TRBV19 and TRBJ2-1; 15 bases fit TRBD2. The germline CDR1 and CDR2 sequences are LNHDA and SQIVND (reference sequence). The CDR3 length is 17 residues. In nucleotides, the CDR3 is TGTGCCACTAGTAGTATTGGGACTAGCGGGAGGTTGGCTGAGCAGTTCTTC. This codes for CATSSIGTSGRLAEQFF. Filled out from reference TRBV19 and TRBJ2-1, the complete variable domain reads DGGITQSPKYLFRKEGQNVTLSCEQNLNHDAMYWYRQDPGQGLRLIYYSQIVNDFQKGDIAEGYSVSREKKESFPLTVTSAQKNPTAFYLCATSSIGTSGRLAEQFFGPGTRLTVL.

The V and J genes are TRBV10-3 and TRBJ2-7; 7 bases line up with TRBD2. In germline, CDR1 is ENHRY, CDR2 SYGVKD. There are 15 residues in the CDR3. The trim removed 3 bases at V and 0 bases at J, leaving 5 bases unmatched. The CDR3 spells CAISDPLAVSYEQYF. The CDR3, as DNA: TGTGCCATCAGTGACCCCCTAGCGGTCTCCTACGAGCAGTACTTC.

The chain carries TRBV7-9 and TRBJ2-5; 8 bases align to TRBD2. Trimming at V came to 2 bases and at J to 4 bases, leaving 0 bases not matched to a gene. CDR3 size: 13 residues. The V gene's germline CDR1 is SEHNR and CDR2 FQNEAQ (reference sequence). The CDR3 is CASSLLAGETQYF. CDR3 in DNA: TGTGCCAGCAGCTTACTAGCGGGAGAGACCCAGTACTTC.

V is TRBV2 and J is TRBJ2-7; D possibly corresponds to TRBD1 (8 bases). From germline, CDR1 is SNHLY and CDR2 FYNNEI. CDR3 length: 15 amino acids. V was clipped by 7 bases and J by 3 bases, with 19 bases between them. The CDR3 spells CASTITYRGGYEQYF. The CDR3 DNA sequence: TGTGCCAGCACCATTACGTACAGGGGGGGCTACGAGCAGTACTTC. Full variable domain (rest looked up from reference TRBV2 and TRBJ2-7): EPEVTQTPSHQVTQMGQEVILRCVPISNHLYFYWYRQILGQKVEFLVSFYNNEISEKSEIFDDQFSVERPDGSNFTLKIRSTKLEDSAMYFCASTITYRGGYEQYFGPGTRLTVT.

This clone was seen a single time. V is TRBV5-4 and J is TRBJ2-7; possible D gene TRBD1, 8 bases. CDR3 length: 15 residues. The V gene lost 4 bases and the J gene lost 3 bases, with 17 bases spanning the gap. Germline V gives CDR1 SGHNT, CDR2 YYREEE (reference sequence). CDR3 in amino acids: CASSKGQGGGYEQYF. As DNA, the CDR3 is TGTGCCAGCAGCAAAGGACAGGGAGGGGGCTACGAGCAGTACTTC.

The gene calls are TRBV20-1 and TRBJ1-2, with D perhaps TRBD1 (5 bases). The CDR3 runs 11 residues. V lost 4 bases to trimming and J lost 8 bases, with 11 bases between them. Germline V gene data show CDR1 as DFQATT and CDR2 as SNEGSKA (reference sequence). The CDR3 bases are TGCAGTGCTATCGGGGGGGACGGCTACACCTTC. Translating gives CSAIGGDGYTF.